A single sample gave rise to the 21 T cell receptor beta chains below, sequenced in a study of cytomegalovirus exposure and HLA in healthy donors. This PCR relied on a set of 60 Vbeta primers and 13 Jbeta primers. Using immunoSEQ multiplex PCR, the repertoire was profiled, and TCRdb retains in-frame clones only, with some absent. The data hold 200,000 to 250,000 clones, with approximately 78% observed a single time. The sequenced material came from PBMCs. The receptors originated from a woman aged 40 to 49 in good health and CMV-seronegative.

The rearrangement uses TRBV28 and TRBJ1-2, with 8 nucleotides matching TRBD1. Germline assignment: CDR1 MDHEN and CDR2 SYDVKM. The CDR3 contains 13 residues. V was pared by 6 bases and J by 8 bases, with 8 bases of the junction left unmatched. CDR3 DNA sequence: TGTGCCAGCAGCGTCGACAGGGGCTACGGCTACACCTTC. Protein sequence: CASSVDRGYGYTF.

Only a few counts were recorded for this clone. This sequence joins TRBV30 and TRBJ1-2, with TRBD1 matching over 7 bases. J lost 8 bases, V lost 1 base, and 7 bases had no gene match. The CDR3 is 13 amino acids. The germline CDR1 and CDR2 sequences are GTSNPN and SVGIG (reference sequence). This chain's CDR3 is CAWSAGTDRGYTF. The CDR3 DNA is TGTGCCTGGAGTGCCGGGACAGACCGGGGCTACACCTTC.

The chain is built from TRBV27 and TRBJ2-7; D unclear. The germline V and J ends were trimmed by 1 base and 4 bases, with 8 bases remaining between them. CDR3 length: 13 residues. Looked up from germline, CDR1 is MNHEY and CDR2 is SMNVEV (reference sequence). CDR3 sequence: CASSLYFSYEQYF. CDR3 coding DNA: TGTGCCAGCAGTTTATATTTCAGTTACGAGCAGTACTTC.

The CDR3 sequence is CASSRDRPLSNYGYTF. CDR3 nucleotides: TGCGCCAGCAGCCGGGACAGGCCTCTTTCTAACTATGGCTACACCTTC. V and J are TRBV5-1 and TRBJ1-2, with TRBD1 matching over 8 bases. V trimming: 4 bases; J trimming: 0 bases; junction bases outside the gene matches: 8. The CDR3 length is 16 residues. Per the germline V gene, CDR1 is SGHRS and CDR2 is YFSETQ. Supplemented by reference TRBV5-1 and TRBJ1-2, the full variable domain reads KAGVTQTPRYLIKTRGQQVTLSCSPISGHRSVSWYQQTPGQGLQFLFEYFSETQRNKGNFPGRFSGRQFSNSRSEMNVSTLELGDSALYLCASSRDRPLSNYGYTFGSGTRLTVV.

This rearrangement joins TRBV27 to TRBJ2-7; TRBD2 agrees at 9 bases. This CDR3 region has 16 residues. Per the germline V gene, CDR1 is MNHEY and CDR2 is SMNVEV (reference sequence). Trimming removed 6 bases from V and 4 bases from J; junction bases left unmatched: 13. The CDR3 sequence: CASSTKTGTSMYEQYF. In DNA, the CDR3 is TGTGCCAGCAGCACGAAAACCGGGACTAGCATGTACGAGCAGTACTTC.

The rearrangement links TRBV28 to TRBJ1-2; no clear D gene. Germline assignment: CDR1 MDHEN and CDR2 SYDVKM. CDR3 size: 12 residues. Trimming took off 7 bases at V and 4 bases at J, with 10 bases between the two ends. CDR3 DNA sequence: TGTGCCAGCACCCTAGGCGGCTATGGCTACACCTTC. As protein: CASTLGGYGYTF.

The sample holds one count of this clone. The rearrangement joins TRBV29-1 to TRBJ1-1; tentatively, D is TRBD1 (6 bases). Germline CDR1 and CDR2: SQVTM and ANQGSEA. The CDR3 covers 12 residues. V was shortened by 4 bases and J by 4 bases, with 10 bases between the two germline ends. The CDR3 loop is CSVVRGGTEAFF. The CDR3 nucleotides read TGCAGCGTTGTTAGGGGGGGCACTGAAGCTTTCTTT.

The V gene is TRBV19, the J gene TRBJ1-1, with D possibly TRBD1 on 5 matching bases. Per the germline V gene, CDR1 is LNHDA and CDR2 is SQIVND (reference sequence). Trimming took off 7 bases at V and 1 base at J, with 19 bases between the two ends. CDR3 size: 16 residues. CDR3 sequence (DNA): TGTGCCAGTATACCTCTTACAGGAGTGGGGAACACTGAAGCTTTCTTT. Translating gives CASIPLTGVGNTEAFF. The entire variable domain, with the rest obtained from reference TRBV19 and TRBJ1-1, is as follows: DGGITQSPKYLFRKEGQNVTLSCEQNLNHDAMYWYRQDPGQGLRLIYYSQIVNDFQKGDIAEGYSVSREKKESFPLTVTSAQKNPTAFYLCASIPLTGVGNTEAFFGQGTRLTVV.

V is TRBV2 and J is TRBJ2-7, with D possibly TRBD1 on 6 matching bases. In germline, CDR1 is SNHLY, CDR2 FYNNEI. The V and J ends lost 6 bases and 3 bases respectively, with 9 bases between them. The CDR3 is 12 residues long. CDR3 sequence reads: CASRYRDYEQYF. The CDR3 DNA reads TGTGCCAGCAGGTACAGGGACTACGAGCAGTACTTC. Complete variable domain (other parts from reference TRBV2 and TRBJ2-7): EPEVTQTPSHQVTQMGQEVILRCVPISNHLYFYWYRQILGQKVEFLVSFYNNEISEKSEIFDDQFSVERPDGSNFTLKIRSTKLEDSAMYFCASRYRDYEQYFGPGTRLTVT.

The CDR3 DNA reads as TGTGCCAGCAGATCAAATTTCGCAGGGGAGATTAACACCATATATTTT. It yields the protein CASRSNFAGEINTIYF. The rearrangement uses TRBV28 and TRBJ1-3; weak D call: TRBD1 (6 bases). There are 16 residues in the CDR3. CDR1 is MDHEN, CDR2 SYDVKM, per germline. Trimming cost V 6 bases and J 7 bases, with 22 bases left between them.

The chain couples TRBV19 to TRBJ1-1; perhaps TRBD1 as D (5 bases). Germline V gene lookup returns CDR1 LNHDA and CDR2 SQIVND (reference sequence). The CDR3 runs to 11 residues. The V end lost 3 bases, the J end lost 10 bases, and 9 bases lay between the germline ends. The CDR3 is CASSIYQGAFF. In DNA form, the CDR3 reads TGTGCCAGTAGTATCTACCAGGGAGCTTTCTTT.

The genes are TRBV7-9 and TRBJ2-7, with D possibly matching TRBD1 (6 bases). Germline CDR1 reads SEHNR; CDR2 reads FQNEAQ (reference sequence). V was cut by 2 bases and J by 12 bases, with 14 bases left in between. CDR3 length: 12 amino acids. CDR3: CASSLQGSPGYF. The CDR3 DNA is TGTGCCAGCAGCTTACAGGGGTCACCCGGGTACTTC.

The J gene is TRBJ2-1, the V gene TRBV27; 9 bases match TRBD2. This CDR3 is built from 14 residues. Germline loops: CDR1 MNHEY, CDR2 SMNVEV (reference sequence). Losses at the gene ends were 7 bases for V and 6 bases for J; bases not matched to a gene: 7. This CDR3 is CASKSLAGSNEQFF. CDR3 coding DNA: TGTGCCAGCAAGAGCCTAGCGGGATCCAATGAGCAGTTCTTC.

CDR3 residues: CASRGRGGTGELFF. The CDR3 nucleotides are TGTGCCAGCAGGGGGCGGGGCGGCACCGGGGAGCTGTTTTTT. The chain couples TRBV2 to TRBJ2-2; possibly TRBD2 for D (6 bases). The CDR3 extends over 14 amino acids. Per germline, CDR1 SNHLY and CDR2 FYNNEI. The V gene lost 6 bases and the J gene lost 4 bases, with 12 bases spanning the gap.

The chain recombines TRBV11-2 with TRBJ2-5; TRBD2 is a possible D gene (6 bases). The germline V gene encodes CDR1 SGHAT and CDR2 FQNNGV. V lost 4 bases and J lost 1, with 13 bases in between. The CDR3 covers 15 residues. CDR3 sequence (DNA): TGTGCCAGCAGCTCATTGGGGGGATCCCAAGAGACCCAGTACTTC. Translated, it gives CASSSLGGSQETQYF. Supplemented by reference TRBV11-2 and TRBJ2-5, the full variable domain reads EAGVAQSPRYKIIEKRQSVAFWCNPISGHATLYWYQQILGQGPKLLIQFQNNGVVDDSQLPKDRFSAERLKGVDSTLKIQPAKLEDSAVYLCASSSLGGSQETQYFGPGTRLLVL.

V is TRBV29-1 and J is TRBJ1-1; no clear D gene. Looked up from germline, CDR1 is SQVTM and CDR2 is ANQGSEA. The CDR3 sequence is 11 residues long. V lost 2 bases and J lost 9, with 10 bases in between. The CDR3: CSVETKAKAFF. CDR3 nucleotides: TGCAGCGTTGAAACTAAGGCTAAAGCTTTCTTT.

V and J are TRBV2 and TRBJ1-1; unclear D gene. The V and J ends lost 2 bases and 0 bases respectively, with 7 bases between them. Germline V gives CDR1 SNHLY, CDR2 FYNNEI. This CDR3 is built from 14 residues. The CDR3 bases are TGTGCCAGCAGTGAAAACAGCATGAACACTGAAGCTTTCTTT. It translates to CASSENSMNTEAFF.

CDR3 sequence (DNA): TGTGCCAGCAGCCAACGGGACAGCCAATATACGCAGTATTTT. It translates to CASSQRDSQYTQYF. V is TRBV7-9 and J is TRBJ2-3; TRBD1 aligns across 7 bases. The junction had 9 bases not matched to a gene; V was cut back by 5 bases and J by 7 bases. Germline values: CDR1 SEHNR, CDR2 FQNEAQ (reference sequence). CDR3 size: 14 residues.

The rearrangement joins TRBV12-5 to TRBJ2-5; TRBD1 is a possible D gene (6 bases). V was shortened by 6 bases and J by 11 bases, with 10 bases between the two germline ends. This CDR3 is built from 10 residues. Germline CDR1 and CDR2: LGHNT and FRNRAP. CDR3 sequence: CASGGTWQYF. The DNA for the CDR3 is TGTGCTAGTGGGGGGACATGGCAGTACTTC.

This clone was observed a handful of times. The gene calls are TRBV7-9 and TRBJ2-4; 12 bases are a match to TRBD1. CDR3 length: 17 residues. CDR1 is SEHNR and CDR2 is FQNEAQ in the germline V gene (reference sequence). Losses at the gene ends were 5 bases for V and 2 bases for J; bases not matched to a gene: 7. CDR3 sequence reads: CASSPGQGAETKNIQYF. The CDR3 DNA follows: TGTGCCAGCAGCCCGGGACAGGGGGCCGAGACCAAAAACATTCAGTACTTC.

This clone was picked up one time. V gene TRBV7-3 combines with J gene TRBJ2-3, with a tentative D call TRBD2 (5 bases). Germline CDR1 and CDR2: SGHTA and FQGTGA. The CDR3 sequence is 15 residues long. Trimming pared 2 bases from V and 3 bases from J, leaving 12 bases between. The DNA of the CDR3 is TGTGCCAGCAGCTTAGGAACGGGATTAACAGATACGCAGTATTTT. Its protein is CASSLGTGLTDTQYF.